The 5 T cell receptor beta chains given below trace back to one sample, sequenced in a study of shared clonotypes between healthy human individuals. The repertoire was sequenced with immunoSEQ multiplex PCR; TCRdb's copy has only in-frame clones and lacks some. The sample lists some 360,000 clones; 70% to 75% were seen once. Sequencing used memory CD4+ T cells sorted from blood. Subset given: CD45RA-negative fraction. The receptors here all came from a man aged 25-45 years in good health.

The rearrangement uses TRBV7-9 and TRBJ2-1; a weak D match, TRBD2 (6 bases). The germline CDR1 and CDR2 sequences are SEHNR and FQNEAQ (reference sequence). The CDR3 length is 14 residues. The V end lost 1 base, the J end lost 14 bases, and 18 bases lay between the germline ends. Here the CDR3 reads CASSLGPPKRREFF. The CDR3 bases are TGTGCCAGCAGCTTAGGTCCTCCGAAACGGAGGGAGTTCTTC.

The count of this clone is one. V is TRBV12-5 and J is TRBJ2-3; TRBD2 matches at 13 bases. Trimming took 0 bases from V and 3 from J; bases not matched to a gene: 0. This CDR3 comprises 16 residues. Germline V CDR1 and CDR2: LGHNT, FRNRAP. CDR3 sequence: CASGLVTSGRTDTQYF. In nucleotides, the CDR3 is TGTGCTAGTGGTTTGGTGACTAGCGGGAGGACAGATACGCAGTATTTT.

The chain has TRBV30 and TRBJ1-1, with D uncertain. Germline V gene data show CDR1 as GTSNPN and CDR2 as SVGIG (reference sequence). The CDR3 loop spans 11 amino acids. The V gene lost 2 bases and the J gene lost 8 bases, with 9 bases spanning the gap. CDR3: CAWSFLEEAFF. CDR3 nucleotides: TGTGCCTGGAGTTTTCTGGAGGAAGCTTTCTTT.

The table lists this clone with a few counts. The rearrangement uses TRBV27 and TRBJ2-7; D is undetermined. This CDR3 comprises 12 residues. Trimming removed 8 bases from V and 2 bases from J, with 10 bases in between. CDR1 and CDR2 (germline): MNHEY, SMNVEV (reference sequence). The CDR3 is CASSPYAYEQYF. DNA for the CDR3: TGTGCCAGCTCCCCGTATGCCTACGAGCAGTACTTC.

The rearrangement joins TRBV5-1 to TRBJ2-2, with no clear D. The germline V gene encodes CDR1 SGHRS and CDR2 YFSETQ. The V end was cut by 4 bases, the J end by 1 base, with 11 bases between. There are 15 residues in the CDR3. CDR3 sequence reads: CASSLDLWNTGELFF. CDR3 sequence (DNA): TGCGCCAGCAGCCTAGACCTCTGGAACACCGGGGAGCTGTTTTTT.